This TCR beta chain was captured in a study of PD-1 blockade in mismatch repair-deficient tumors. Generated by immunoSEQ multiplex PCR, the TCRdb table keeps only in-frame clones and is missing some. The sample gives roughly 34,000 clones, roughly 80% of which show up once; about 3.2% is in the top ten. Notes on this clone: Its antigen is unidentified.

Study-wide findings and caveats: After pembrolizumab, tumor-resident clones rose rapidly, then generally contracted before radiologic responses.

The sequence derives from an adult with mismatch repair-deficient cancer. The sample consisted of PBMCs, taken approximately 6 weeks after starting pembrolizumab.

The CDR3 sequence is CASSFAGTSNYNEQFF. For the CDR3, the DNA is TGTGCCAGCAGCTTCGCCGGGACTTCTAACTACAATGAGCAGTTCTTC. The rearrangement links TRBV7-2 to TRBJ2-1, with a tentative D call TRBD2 (6 bases). Germline values: CDR1 SGHTA, CDR2 FQGNSA. Between the trimmed V and J ends, which lost 3 bases and 3 bases, there was a span of 15 bases. The CDR3 has 16 amino acids.